These T cell receptor beta chains were read from a single sample in a study of T cells in Graves' hyperthyroidism and ophthalmopathy. Each CDR3 protein is one row after TCRdb ran MiXCR on the multiplex PCR reads. The table shows some 350,000 distinct CDR3 sequences, with roughly an eighth occurring only once. What was sequenced was blood. The origin of the receptors is a middle-aged woman with Graves' ophthalmopathy. Both conserved end residues are part of each CDR3. D genes are given only for firm matches. Expanded clones are given a class, and other clones once, few, many or no size at all.

>TRBJ2-3|few|NA|TRBV20-1
CSARDIRVTDTQYF
TGCAGTGCTAGAGATATCAGGGTCACAGATACGCAGTATTTT
>TRBJ1-6|few|NA|TRBV9
CASSVEARAYNSPLHF
TGTGCCAGCAGCGTAGAGGCCCGCGCCTATAATTCACCCCTCCACTTT
>TRBJ2-3|NA|TRBD2|TRBV5-1
CASRLQRGPTDTQYF
TGCGCCAGCAGATTACAGCGGGGGCCCACAGATACGCAGTATTTT
>TRBJ2-6|few|NA|TRBV9
CASSTNGGLSPGANVLTF
TGTGCCAGCAGCACCAATGGGGGGCTCTCCCCTGGGGCCAACGTCCTGACTTTC
>TRBJ2-2|many|TRBD1|TRBV2
CASRESIPIRGLLLNTGELFF
TGTGCCAGCAGGGAAAGCATCCCAATCAGGGGGCTACTATTAAACACCGGGGAGCTGTTTTTT
>TRBJ2-3|many|NA|TRBV20-1
CSARDSAGGTDTQYF
TGCAGTGCTAGGGACAGCGCGGGCGGCACAGATACGCAGTATTTT
>TRBJ2-2|few|TRBD2|TRBV20-1
CSARGLAGGTGELFF
TGCAGTGCTAGAGGACTAGCGGGGGGGACCGGGGAGCTGTTTTTT
>TRBJ2-3|NA|NA|TRBV7-9
CASSSFWGTDTQYF
TGTGCCAGCAGCTCCTTCTGGGGGACCGATACGCAGTATTTT
>TRBJ1-6|many|NA|TRBV7-8
CASSLESGSYNSPLHF
TGTGCCAGCAGCTTAGAGTCAGGCTCCTATAATTCACCCCTCCACTTT
>TRBJ1-2|NA|NA|TRBV2
CASRIQAGSYGYTF
TGTGCCAGCAGAATTCAGGCGGGAAGCTATGGCTACACCTTC
>TRBJ2-7|many|TRBD1|TRBV3-1
CASSLGQGRTYEQYF
TGTGCCAGCAGCCTAGGACAGGGTCGAACCTACGAGCAGTACTTC
>TRBJ2-5|many|TRBD1|TRBV20-1
CSAQPGQGQETQYF
TGCAGTGCTCAACCGGGACAGGGGCAAGAGACCCAGTACTTC
>TRBJ1-3|few|NA|TRBV7-9
CASSPAGSKGNTIYF
TGTGCCAGCAGCCCAGCAGGGTCTAAAGGAAACACCATATATTTT
>TRBJ1-1|many|TRBD1|TRBV6-1
CASSPRGVANTEAFF
TGTGCCAGCAGTCCCAGGGGGGTAGCTAACACTGAAGCTTTCTTT
>TRBJ1-5|NA|NA|TRBV20-1
CSAPLQGTQPQHF
TGCAGTGCCCCCCTGCAGGGTACTCAGCCCCAGCATTTT
>TRBJ2-7|many|TRBD1|TRBV7-6
CASSLAGTAPYEQYF
TGTGCCAGCAGCTTAGCGGGGACAGCCCCCTACGAGCAGTACTTC
>TRBJ2-1|many|TRBD2|TRBV27
CASSPRRGSGSDEQFF
TGTGCCAGCAGTCCTCGGCGCGGGAGTGGGTCTGACGAGCAGTTCTTC
>TRBJ2-1|many|NA|TRBV6-1
CASTDFLVFKQFF
TGTGCCAGCACCGATTTTCTAGTTTTCAAGCAGTTCTTC
>TRBJ2-2|many|TRBD2|TRBV10-3
CAIRQGGRAGGELFF
TGTGCCATCAGACAGGGCGGGAGGGCCGGCGGGGAGCTGTTTTTT
>TRBJ2-5|many|NA|TRBV28
CASSLRVQGKTQYF
TGTGCCAGCAGTTTAAGGGTCCAGGGGAAGACCCAGTACTTC
>TRBJ1-6|few|NA|TRBV19
CATRDWGNSPLHF
TGTGCCACCCGGGACTGGGGTAATTCACCCCTCCACTTT
>TRBJ2-3|many|NA|TRBV27
CASSLGRTSNTQYF
TGTGCCAGCAGTTTAGGAAGGACTTCGAATACGCAGTATTTT
>TRBJ1-2|NA|NA|TRBV19
CASSEQALYGYTF
TGTGCCAGTAGTGAACAGGCCCTCTATGGCTACACCTTC
>TRBJ1-1|many|NA|TRBV7-9
CASSLAEGVNTEAFF
TGTGCCAGCAGCTTAGCAGAGGGAGTGAACACTGAAGCTTTCTTT
>TRBJ1-1|NA|NA|TRBV18
CASSQGGPEAFF
TGTGCCAGCTCACAGGGAGGCCCTGAAGCTTTCTTT
>TRBJ2-7|many|TRBD1|TRBV2
CASKRDRALEQYF
TGTGCCAGCAAACGGGACAGGGCCCTCGAGCAGTACTTC
>TRBJ1-4|many|NA|TRBV28
CATCALEDNGREKLFF
TGTGCCACATGTGCCCTGGAAGACAATGGGCGTGAAAAACTGTTTTTT
>TRBJ2-5|many|TRBD2|TRBV7-2
CASSRTYSGRMVSEETQYF
TGTGCCAGCAGCAGGACTTATAGCGGGAGGATGGTCTCAGAAGAGACCCAGTACTTC
>TRBJ2-7|NA|NA|TRBV2
CASSASLFDEQYF
TGTGCCAGCAGCGCTTCACTCTTCGACGAGCAGTACTTC
>TRBJ1-5|NA|NA|TRBV20-1
CSAREDFGGNQPQHF
TGCAGTGCTAGGGAGGATTTTGGTGGCAATCAGCCCCAGCATTTT
>TRBJ2-7|many|NA|TRBV18
CASSPAPDYEQYF
TGTGCCAGCTCACCGGCGCCTGACTACGAGCAGTACTTC
>TRBJ1-1|NA|NA|TRBV30
CAWSPRTAFTEALF
TGTGCCTGGAGTCCTAGGACAGCTTTCACTGAAGCTCTCTTT
>TRBJ2-7|many|NA|TRBV12-3/TRBV12-4
CASRHTGYEQYF
TGTGCCAGCAGACATACGGGGTACGAGCAGTACTTC
>TRBJ2-7|few|NA|TRBV5-1
CASSLGGRSAYEQYF
TGCGCCAGCAGCTTAGGCGGGCGAAGTGCCTACGAGCAGTACTTC
>TRBJ2-2|many|TRBD1|TRBV7-8
CASSLTINRGSTGELFF
TGTGCCAGCAGCTTGACTATCAACAGGGGTAGCACCGGGGAGCTGTTTTTT
>TRBJ2-2|NA|NA|TRBV12-3/TRBV12-4
CASSWGLGSRGTGELFF
TGTGCCAGCAGTTGGGGATTGGGGAGCAGGGGCACCGGGGAGCTGTTTTTT
>TRBJ1-1|many|NA|TRBV3-1
CASSIGARGTEAFF
TGTGCCAGCAGTATAGGGGCGAGAGGCACTGAAGCTTTCTTT
>TRBJ2-7|many|NA|TRBV11-2
CASSLEHYEQYF
TGTGCCAGCAGCCTAGAACACTACGAGCAGTACTTC
>TRBJ2-5|NA|TRBD1|TRBV20-1
CSASEWDRSPETQYF
TGCAGTGCTAGTGAGTGGGACAGATCTCCGGAGACCCAGTACTTC
>TRBJ1-4|many|NA|TRBV28
CASSLKSTNEKLFF
TGTGCCAGCAGTTTAAAGTCAACTAATGAAAAACTGTTTTTT
>TRBJ1-1|many|NA|TRBV5-1
CASSIGHGVGTEAFF
TGCGCCAGCAGCATTGGACACGGGGTCGGAACTGAAGCTTTCTTT
>TRBJ2-1|many|TRBD1|TRBV9
CASSPRTGDGNEQFF
TGTGCCAGCAGCCCCCGGACAGGGGACGGCAATGAGCAGTTCTTC
>TRBJ2-3|few|TRBD2|TRBV20-1
CSATGLLPGTDTQYF
TGCAGTGCTACGGGACTACTCCCTGGGACAGATACGCAGTATTTT
>TRBJ2-5|many|NA|TRBV28
CASSFYGSIQETQYF
TGTGCCAGCAGTTTCTACGGGAGTATTCAAGAGACCCAGTACTTC
>TRBJ2-2|many|NA|TRBV12-3/TRBV12-4
CASRPLLYTGELFF
TGTGCCAGCAGACCCCTTCTATACACCGGGGAGCTGTTTTTT
>TRBJ1-5|many|NA|TRBV11-2
CASSSHTGFSNQPQHF
TGTGCCAGCAGCTCCCACACGGGTTTTAGCAATCAGCCCCAGCATTTT
>TRBJ2-3|NA|NA|TRBV20-1
CSARPGSTGTDTQYF
TGCAGTGCTAGGCCAGGATCAACTGGCACAGATACGCAGTATTTT
>TRBJ2-3|few|TRBD1|TRBV19
CASTRTGERDTQYF
TGTGCCAGTACGCGGACAGGGGAACGGGATACGCAGTATTTT
>TRBJ1-3|NA|TRBD1|TRBV20-1
CSGQGGSGNTIYF
TGCAGTGGACAGGGAGGATCAGGAAACACCATATATTTT
>TRBJ2-7|many|TRBD1|TRBV20-1
CSVIQGVSYEQYF
TGCAGTGTTATACAGGGGGTCTCCTACGAGCAGTACTTC
>TRBJ2-7|many|NA|TRBV7-9
CASSRGTAYEQYF
TGTGCCAGCAGCCGCGGGACAGCCTACGAGCAGTACTTC
>TRBJ2-5|many|NA|TRBV27
CASSFLPHRGTQYF
TGTGCCAGCAGTTTCTTACCTCACCGTGGGACCCAGTACTTC
>TRBJ2-2|few|TRBD2|TRBV12-3/TRBV12-4
CANTPQGTSGTGELFF
TGTGCCAACACTCCTCAGGGGACTAGCGGGACCGGGGAGCTGTTTTTT
>TRBJ1-2|NA|TRBD1|TRBV28
CASSFSPGTGGNYGYTF
TGTGCCAGCAGTTTCTCCCCTGGGACAGGGGGCAACTATGGCTACACCTTC
>TRBJ2-7|NA|TRBD2|TRBV12-5
CASGFYFVREGPYEQYF
TGTGCTAGTGGTTTTTATTTTGTGCGGGAGGGCCCATACGAGCAGTACTTC
>TRBJ1-1|many|NA|TRBV7-9
CASKGPAGNLPMNTEAFF
TGTGCCAGCAAGGGGCCGGCAGGGAACCTTCCGATGAACACTGAAGCTTTCTTT
>TRBJ1-4|NA|TRBD1|TRBV5-1
CASSPSGTGPGKLFF
TGCGCCAGCAGCCCCTCCGGGACAGGGCCTGGAAAACTGTTTTTT
>TRBJ1-2|NA|TRBD1|TRBV18
CASSPENRGREGYTF
TGTGCCAGCTCACCCGAGAACAGGGGGCGAGAAGGCTACACCTTC